This T cell receptor beta chain is from a study of T cell responses to AZD1222 COVID-19 vaccine (TCRdb year 2021). Background on the whole study: TCR sequencing was performed for approximately 240 trial participants, of whom some 200 were given two doses of AZD1222 and 26 were given two doses of MenACWY control vaccine. Trial participants were enrolled by age into 18-55, 56-69 and 70-plus year subgroups, with 148, 28 and 57 TCR-sequenced participants respectively. The investigation overall reported the following: Spike-specific TCR breadth and depth rose significantly after two AZD1222 doses compared with day 0 and with MenACWY recipients. Nearly half of unique spike-specific TCRs reportedly recognized epitopes outside regions mutated in the B.1.351 and B.1.1.7 variants. Most participants were white British and females outnumbered males, and the authors suggested that clonal diversity may have been underestimated. CD4 TCRs associated with the vaccine covered the entire spike protein, and the dominant responses were in regions 160-218 and 743-854. In the small 56-69-year group, the increase in depth fell short of significance, most likely because of low power. Only a handful of AZD1222 recipients were SARS-CoV-2 seropositive at baseline, limiting conclusions about previously exposed vaccinees. No day 14 peak-response samples were available, so repertoires were characterized only after the peak T cell response.

The CDR3 regions of human TCRbeta chains were subjected to immunosequencing. In the original analysis: Repertoire TCRs were checked for matches against a reference library of SARS-CoV-2-specific TCRs that had been generated using the MIRA antigen-specificity platform. Breadth was defined as the fraction of unique TCRs that were SARS-CoV-2-associated, and depth was defined as the fraction of total T cells that were SARS-CoV-2-associated. Using the MIRA data, each spike-specific TCR was mapped to the spike region that the TCR reacts to and placed in a CD4 or CD8 class. Log10-transformed breadth and depth values were compared by one-way ANOVA with Sidak's multiple comparisons tests. TCRdb mirrors the immuneACCESS table, restricted to in-frame sequences. Some clones are absent from its copies; in checked studies, under half trace to an unresolved V gene, and the reason for the others is unknown. The DNA was the basis for D and trimming; V, J and clone size are from that table. This sample lists around 100,000 clones; around 87% were detected once. In total, the top ten clones hold under 4.5% of the sample.

Turning to this clone: No antigen is known for it. No quality values exist for individual bases; no much larger clone is one base distant.

The intended sense of this specimen's time point label: baseline before first vaccination. Explained via the paper, the treatment or condition label denotes: meningococcal conjugate vaccine given as trial control. The vaccinee samples were drawn from two UK trials, COV001 and COV002, one of which was a single-blind randomized controlled phase 2/3 trial testing AZD1222 (ChAdOx1 nCoV-19) in healthy adults. For TCRbeta chain sequencing, PBMC samples from trial participants were taken at day 0 and at day 28 after the second dose. From the cysteine up to the phenylalanine, the CDR3 has a length of 13 residues. The entry retains the CDR3 DNA only, 39 bases that are in frame from base 1. The CDR1 and CDR2 encoded by the germline V gene are SGHRS and YFSETQ. V drops 1 base and J drops 2 bases, leaving 5 bases in between.

The sequences come from peripheral blood, collected on day 0 of MenACWY control vaccination. The chain couples TRBV5-1 to TRBJ2-3, and perhaps TRBD2 as D gene, on 5 matching bases. This receptor was taken from an adult in good health. The CDR3 reads CASSLRDTDTQYF. The DNA sequence is as follows: TGCGCCAGCAGCTTGCGGGACACAGATACGCAGTATTTT.